This record looks at one T cell receptor beta chain sequence and its context. The antigen remains unidentified. This sample was taken from a study of CD8 T cells in ankylosing spondylitis. Findings and limits, study-wide: Within ankylosing spondylitis blood, a TCR beta motif made up of several highly homologous variants appeared to be characteristic.

Making the TCR beta libraries involved quantitative 5'-RACE with molecular barcodes. TCRdb recomputed calls from the 5' RACE reads with MiXCR, one row per CDR3 protein. The data show 130,000 or so distinct CDR3 sequences, roughly a sixth seen once. The sample comprised blood, either unsorted or a sorted T cell fraction (not recorded which). This receptor was obtained from a male donor with ankylosing spondylitis.

The CDR3 DNA follows: TGTGCCAGCAGGACTCCCCCGACAGGGCTATCCGAGCAGTACTTC. Amino acid sequence: CASRTPPTGLSEQYF. This chain joins TRBV2 and TRBJ2-7; 7 bases map to TRBD1. Germline CDR1 SNHLY, CDR2 FYNNEI. CDR3 length equals 15 residues. V was pared by 6 bases and J by 6 bases, with 14 bases of the junction left unmatched.